This TCR beta chain was recorded in a study of CD8 T cells in Susac syndrome. The authors reverse transcribed roughly 0.45 to 1 ug RNA with random hexamers. An immunoSEQ multiplex PCR generated amplified TCR beta CDR3 products spanning 54 Vbeta and 13 Jbeta. TCRdb redid the calling of the immunoSEQ multiplex PCR reads with MiXCR, one entry per CDR3 protein. The sample lists approximately 190,000 distinct CDR3 sequences; 90% to 95% were seen once. The CDR3 contains 11 residues. Trimming cost V 4 bases and J 8 bases, with 8 bases left between them. The germline V gene encodes CDR1 SGDLS and CDR2 YYNGEE. As controls, healthy donors matched for age and sex were used. TEMRA cells were FACS-enriched and CD8+ and CD4+ T cells negatively isolated.

The rearrangement uses TRBV9 and TRBJ2-3; D uncertain. This sequence was found in a human donor in good health. The source material was CD4+ T cells from PBMCs. CDR3 residues: CASSSRTTQYF. CDR3 in DNA: TGTGCCAGCAGCTCCCGGACTACGCAGTATTTT.